A single T cell receptor beta chain is shown here with its context. This clonotype was observed a single time. No antigen is known for it. The record has no base qualities; no much larger clone is one base away. Evidence from a single read is weak. The method was emulsion pairing. A second nested PCR with blocking oligos suppressed unpaired genes, then a third nested PCR added Illumina adaptors and barcodes. Between about 4,500 and 260,000 T cells, along with C-region, Stepout and V-region primers, were included in each emulsion RT-PCR master mix. The Micellula Emulsion and Purification Kit was used to generate emulsions, and Qiagen OneStep RT-PCR reagents were used for RT-PCR. The pooled libraries were sequenced on an Illumina MiSeq using paired-end 2 x 250 reads. The paper's processing steps were these. Read pairs were joined in Galaxy and clipped at the engineered overlap into separate alpha and beta files; unclipped reads were discarded. Alpha-beta pairs were assigned using CompleteTCR, a MiTCR-based pipeline in which chains sharing read cluster identifiers are linked by an R script. TCR sequences observed only once, about 1-3.4%, were removed as potential sequencing errors. The public sequencing data were trimmed at Q25 with fastp and processed into clonotypes with MiXCR by TCRdb, which kept only in-frame beta chains. Duplicate CDR3 protein sequences are folded into a single record with the most common DNA and genes. What appears here as the V and J calls and clone size reflects TCRdb's work, not the paper's. Present in this sample are approximately 37,000 distinct CDR3 sequences, under 60% of which were seen just once. The leading ten clones occupy around 59% of the sample.

Paired alpha-beta TCRs of CD8+ T cells were analyzed using an expanded emulsion RT-PCR method with primers for all TCR V genes. Before emulsion RT-PCR, CD8+ T cells were isolated with a CD8 positive selection kit and incubated overnight in about 9.8 IU/mL IL-2. These data belong to a study of T cell repertoires in breast cancer (dated by TCRdb to 2016 to 2018). Study-level background: The study profiled tumors, lymph nodes and peripheral blood lymphocytes from breast cancer patients, plus peripheral blood from healthy control donors. The majority of the 21 patient tumors analyzed for shared TCRs were ER+/PR+. The controls were nine healthy donors whose age range was similar to that of the patients. Sequencing yielded on average around 500,000 sequences per sample and 9.5 to 10 reads per input cell. Given the low mutational burden of breast cancer and the rarity of common mutations in breast cancer, it was reasoned that TCRs shared between breast cancer patients would target shared antigens. After being minced and digested with Liberase and DNase, tumors and tumor-involved lymph nodes were passed through 70-um and 40-um filters. Tumor-free lymph nodes were processed without enzymatic digestion, and blood samples were separated by Ficoll. Results the study describes overall, beyond this receptor: Because transcript abundance and primer differences skewed clone recovery, emulsion RT-PCR was regarded as qualitative rather than quantitative. Genuine antitumor clones may have been missed because singleton TCRs were discarded and only part of each tumor was sampled. Possible tumor specificity was suggested for some 17 TCR pairs that were shared across seven or more patient tumors yet rarely found in control blood. Sentinel lymph nodes involved by tumor shared about fourfold more TCRs with matched tumor repertoires than tumor-free nodes did (about 7.7% versus 2%). TRBV7 predominance was observed among shared TCRs, which possibly reflected tumor recognition or mispriming bias from eight TRBV7 primers. Shared TCRs were encoded by various nucleotide sequences, which suggests selection and expansion based on antigen.

From a lookup of the germline V gene, CDR1 and CDR2 are MGHRA and YSYEKL. At the junction V is shortened by 1 base and J by 4 bases, with 15 bases in between. The CDR3, cysteine through phenylalanine, is 16 amino acids long. The DNA shown is the 48-base CDR3, in frame from base 1. This TCR came from a pool of human donors with breast cancer or a healthy control (not recorded which). The chain is assembled from TRBV4-1 and TRBJ2-3; the D gene is perhaps TRBD2, from 5 matching bases. Sequenced sample: CD8+ T cells. The CDR3: CASSQGWTHPPDTQYF. The nucleotide sequence is TGCGCCAGCAGCCAAGGATGGACTCATCCCCCAGATACGCAGTATTTT.